These 10 T cell receptor beta chains were sequenced from one sample in a study of human T cells and chemical hapten exposure. Via MiXCR, TCRdb re-called the RACE reads, giving one row per CDR3 protein. The sample comprises 99,000 or so distinct CDR3 sequences, more than 10% of which are singletons, and approximately 3.1% rests with the top ten. The time point: pre-sensitization, week 0. As to treatment: therapeutic diphenylcyclopropenone sensitization with weekly scalp DPC. The sequencing here drew on whole blood, taken in connection with sensitization to the hapten diphenylcyclopropenone (DPC). The receptors originated from a woman aged 55 to 70 with alopecia areata. Some clones in this sample may be carry-over from other donors' samples.

This clonotype came up many times. The chain has TRBV7-9 and TRBJ2-2, with 10 bases identical to TRBD2. CDR3 size: 14 residues. Losses at the gene ends were 8 bases for V and 5 bases for J; bases not matched to a gene: 5. Germline lookup yields CDR1 SEHNR and CDR2 FQNEAQ (reference sequence). The CDR3 loop is CASSEAGGTGELFF. The CDR3 nucleotides read TGTGCCAGCTCCGAAGCGGGGGGGACCGGGGAGCTGTTTTTT. Together with reference TRBV7-9 and TRBJ2-2, the CDR3 gives the full variable domain: DTGVSQNPRHKITKRGQNVTFRCDPISEHNRLYWYRQTLGQGPEFLTYFQNEAQLEKSRLLSDRFSAERPKGSFSTLEIQRTEQGDSAMYLCASSEAGGTGELFFGEGSRLTVL.

This clonotype occurred many times. This sequence joins TRBV14 and TRBJ2-1; the match to TRBD2 covers 14 bases. The CDR3 extends over 17 amino acids. The V and J ends lost 2 bases and 4 bases, in that order; junction bases with no gene match: 4. Germline V CDR1 and CDR2: SGHDN, FVKESK. This CDR3 reads CASSQLRTSGGYNEQFF. CDR3 sequence (DNA): TGTGCCAGCAGCCAATTAAGGACTAGCGGGGGGTACAATGAGCAGTTCTTC.

The V gene is TRBV12-3 or TRBV12-4, the J gene TRBJ1-2; D is uncertain. This CDR3 has 12 amino acids. Trimming pared 3 bases from V and 4 bases from J, leaving 6 bases between. The CDR3 bases are TGTGCCAGCAGTTTTGTAGGCTATGGCTACACCTTC. As protein: CASSFVGYGYTF.

V usage is TRBV15 and J usage is TRBJ1-2; the match to TRBD1 covers 7 bases. The trim removed 5 bases at V and 8 bases at J, leaving 8 bases unmatched. The CDR3 has 13 residues. The germline gives CDR1 LNHNV, CDR2 YYDKDF (reference sequence). DNA for the CDR3: TGTGCCACCAGCCCAACAGGGGAAGGCGGCTACACCTTC. Its translation: CATSPTGEGGYTF.

This clonotype was seen more than once but under ten times. The chain uses TRBV29-1 and TRBJ2-7, with TRBD1 matching over 8 bases. Germline loops: CDR1 SQVTM, CDR2 ANQGSEA. The V gene end was trimmed by 4 bases and the J gene end by 3 bases; junction bases not matched to a gene: 8. The CDR3 spans 14 residues. CDR3 nucleotide sequence: TGCAGCGTTGCAGGGGGCAGCAGGAACTACGAGCAGTACTTC. Its translation: CSVAGGSRNYEQYF.

This clonotype was seen many times. The rearrangement links TRBV6-6 to TRBJ2-3; D possibly matches TRBD1 or TRBD2 (6 bases each). Per the germline V gene, CDR1 is MNHNY and CDR2 is SVGAGI (reference sequence). Trimming stripped 6 bases from V and 5 bases from J, with 15 bases between. This CDR3 region has 14 residues. The CDR3 DNA sequence: TGTGCCAGCAGGCGGGACACGGCGAGAGATACGCAGTATTTT. This sequence encodes CASRRDTARDTQYF.

This clonotype has at least ten counts. The gene calls are TRBV10-3 and TRBJ1-2; TRBD1 matches 7 bases. The CDR3 consists of 13 residues. The germline V gene encodes CDR1 ENHRY and CDR2 SYGVKD. The ends lost 7 bases at V and 10 bases at J; junction bases unmatched: 12. CDR3 sequence reads: CAITSTGTASYTF. The CDR3 DNA reads as TGTGCCATCACCTCGACAGGGACCGCGTCCTACACCTTC.

The V and J genes are TRBV11-2 and TRBJ1-2; 7 nucleotides align to TRBD1. The ends lost 6 bases at V and 6 bases at J; junction bases unmatched: 10. The CDR3 consists of 14 residues. Germline V lookup: CDR1 SGHAT, CDR2 FQNNGV. In DNA form, the CDR3 reads TGTGCCAGCAGTCCGGCACAGGGGAGCCATGGCTACACCTTC. It is translated as CASSPAQGSHGYTF.

This clonotype was observed a few times. This chain connects TRBV20-1 to TRBJ1-2; 9 bases map to TRBD1. The germline V gene has CDR1 DFQATT and CDR2 SNEGSKA (reference sequence). J lost 4 bases, V lost 3 bases, and 12 bases had no gene match. The CDR3 sequence is 16 residues long. This chain's CDR3 is CSASEVPGQGGYGYTF. The CDR3, as DNA: TGCAGTGCTAGTGAGGTACCGGGACAGGGAGGCTATGGCTACACCTTC.

This clonotype was counted many times. CDR3 nucleotide sequence: TGTGCCAGCAGCCCCCGGGCAGGATCTGACACCGGGGAGCTGTTTTTT. Translated, it gives CASSPRAGSDTGELFF. The rearrangement joins TRBV11-2 to TRBJ2-2; no reliable D call. V lost 5 bases and J lost 3, with 16 bases in between. This CDR3 is 16 amino acids long. Germline V gives CDR1 SGHAT, CDR2 FQNNGV.